Below, 9 T cell receptor beta chains from the same sample are listed, as sequenced in a study of regulatory T cells in long-lasting Graves disease. Time point indicated: newly diagnosed GD, antithyroid drugs for less than 3 months. Extracted RNA from PBMCs served as the source of the TCR library. Arm-PCR of CDR3 regions and iRepertoire HTBI primers were used to build TCR beta libraries. Each CDR3 protein is one row after TCRdb ran MiXCR on the multiplex PCR reads. There are hundreds of thousands of distinct CDR3 sequences in the sample; roughly 16% occur only once, and around 19% lies in the top ten. These data also featured in a second study, about T cells in Graves' hyperthyroidism and ophthalmopathy.

The sequencing used peripheral blood mononuclear cells (PBMCs), collected at new diagnosis, from a patient treated with antithyroid drugs. The source of these receptors is a young woman with Graves disease.

This clonotype was seen more than once but under ten times. This chain uses TRBV30 with TRBJ2-5; 8 bases fit TRBD2. V trimming: 0 bases; J trimming: 4 bases; junction bases outside the gene matches: 4. This CDR3 has 14 amino acids. CDR1 is GTSNPN, CDR2 SVGIG, per germline (reference sequence). CDR3 DNA: TGTGCCTGGAGTGTGGTTGCGGGAGGAGAGACCCAGTACTTC. Protein sequence: CAWSVVAGGETQYF.

The CDR3, as DNA: TGTGCCAGCAGCTTACCAATCAATTCACCCCTCCACTTT. It is translated as CASSLPINSPLHF. The chain couples TRBV7-2 to TRBJ1-6; no definite D call. Trimming pared 2 bases from V and 7 bases from J, leaving 6 bases between. From germline, CDR1 is SGHTA and CDR2 FQGNSA. The CDR3 extends over 13 amino acids.

DNA for the CDR3: TGTGCCAGCAGCGCCGTTTTTAACAGGGGTCCCGGGGAGCTGTTTTTT. It codes for CASSAVFNRGPGELFF. The rearrangement links TRBV9 to TRBJ2-2; the match to TRBD1 covers 7 bases. Germline trimming cut 3 bases from V and 6 bases from J; bases unmatched to any gene: 11. The CDR3 has 16 amino acids. Germline V CDR1 and CDR2: SGDLS, YYNGEE. The full variable domain, in which reference TRBV9 and TRBJ2-2 provide the parts outside the CDR3, is DSGVTQTPKHLITATGQRVTLRCSPRSGDLSVYWYQQSLDQGLQFLIQYYNGEERAKGNILERFSAQQFPDLHSELNLSSLELGDSALYFCASSAVFNRGPGELFFGEGSRLTVL.

This clonotype appeared many times. The genes are TRBV6-2 or TRBV6-3 and TRBJ1-3, with D perhaps TRBD1 (5 bases). This CDR3 is 15 amino acids long. The V and J ends lost 2 bases and 2 bases respectively, with 10 bases between them. Germline-derived CDR1 and CDR2 are MNHEY and SVGEGT. The CDR3 DNA follows: TGTGCCAGCAGTTACGAGGGGAAACCTGGAAACACCATATATTTT. This sequence encodes CASSYEGKPGNTIYF.

The rearrangement links TRBV10-3 to TRBJ2-7; 10 nucleotides align to TRBD2. Trimming took 9 bases from V and 5 from J; bases not matched to a gene: 10. Germline V CDR1 and CDR2: ENHRY, SYGVKD. The CDR3 has 14 amino acids. The CDR3 here is CAMAGTSAIHEQYF. The CDR3 DNA reads as TGTGCCATGGCCGGGACTAGCGCCATTCACGAGCAGTACTTC.

The V call is TRBV6-1, the J call TRBJ1-6, with no clear D. The V gene lost 0 bases and the J gene lost 7 bases, with 16 bases spanning the gap. The germline CDR1 and CDR2 sequences are MNHNS and SASEGT. There are 17 residues in the CDR3. The CDR3 nucleotides are TGTGCCAGCAGTGAAGCGCGAACACAGACACTGAATTCACCCCTCCACTTT. It specifies CASSEARTQTLNSPLHF.

This clonotype was seen ten or more times. The V call is TRBV12-3 or TRBV12-4, the J call TRBJ1-4; no clear D. With 5 bases removed from V and 0 bases from J, the gap between germline ends came to 10 bases. The CDR3 length is 15 residues. CDR3 loop: CASSRYSPTNEKLFF. For the CDR3, the DNA is TGTGCCAGCAGTCGCTACAGCCCAACTAATGAAAAACTGTTTTTT.

Ten or more counts support this clonotype. The chain couples TRBV10-2 to TRBJ2-7; TRBD2 matches at 12 bases. J lost 4 bases, V lost 4 bases, and 14 bases had no gene match. Germline CDR1 is WSHSY and CDR2 is SAAADI. The CDR3 is 18 residues long. CDR3 loop: CASSGPTSGRGVSYEQYF. The CDR3 nucleotides are TGCGCCAGCAGTGGTCCGACTAGCGGGAGAGGGGTTAGTTACGAGCAGTACTTC.

This clonotype was seen at least ten times. This rearrangement joins TRBV27 to TRBJ1-2; D gene unclear. The CDR3 runs 14 residues. Germline V CDR1 and CDR2: MNHEY, SMNVEV (reference sequence). With 0 bases removed from V and 4 bases from J, the gap between germline ends came to 9 bases. In nucleotides, the CDR3 is TGTGCCAGCAGTTTATCCGGCAGGCGCTATGGCTACACCTTC. Residues: CASSLSGRRYGYTF.